Below are 14 T cell receptor beta chains sequenced from a single sample in a study of blood T cell repertoires in COVID-19. Libraries were prepared by immunoSEQ multiplex PCR; TCRdb keeps only in-frame clonotypes and omits some of them. In the table there are more than 150,000 clones, around 87% of which are singletons. Source material: peripheral blood. The receptors derive from a man aged 35 to 55 with active or convalescent COVID-19.

The V and J genes are TRBV2 and TRBJ2-7, with D uncertain. V gave up 5 bases and J gave up 0 bases, with 5 bases separating them. The CDR3 is made up of 12 amino acids. Germline V gives CDR1 SNHLY, CDR2 FYNNEI. The DNA for the CDR3 is TGTGCCAGCAGTCTGAGCTCCTACGAGCAGTACTTC. The encoded protein is CASSLSSYEQYF.

The chain is built from TRBV19 and TRBJ2-2; TRBD1 matches 8 bases. J lost 6 bases, V lost 1 base, and 1 base had no gene match. Germline CDR1 LNHDA, CDR2 SQIVND (reference sequence). The CDR3 sequence is 14 residues long. CDR3 in DNA: TGTGCCAGTAGTATAGGGACAGGGTCCGGGGAGCTGTTTTTT. Protein: CASSIGTGSGELFF.

V and J are TRBV13 and TRBJ1-1; D is possibly TRBD1 (6 bases). CDR1 is PRHDT, CDR2 FYEKMQ, per germline (reference sequence). With 5 bases removed from V and 3 bases from J, the gap between germline ends came to 10 bases. This CDR3 has 13 amino acids. The CDR3: CASSLDRYTEAFF. CDR3 in DNA: TGTGCCAGCAGCCTCGACAGGTACACTGAAGCTTTCTTT. Drawing the rest from reference TRBV13 and TRBJ1-1, the complete variable domain is AAGVIQSPRHLIKEKRETATLKCYPIPRHDTVYWYQQGPGQDPQFLISFYEKMQSDKGSIPDRFSAQQFSDYHSELNMSSLELGDSALYFCASSLDRYTEAFFGQGTRLTVV.

The chain employs TRBV18 and TRBJ1-1; the D gene is possibly TRBD1 (5 bases). Germline V gene data show CDR1 as KGHSH and CDR2 as LQKENI. V dropped 8 bases and J dropped 11 bases, with 12 bases sitting between them. This CDR3 comprises 10 residues. CDR3 amino acids: CASGGEMAFF. CDR3 DNA sequence: TGTGCCAGCGGAGGGGAAATGGCTTTCTTT.

The chain carries TRBV6-5 and TRBJ1-2, with D tentatively TRBD1 (6 bases). The V end was cut by 7 bases, the J end by 2 bases, with 17 bases between. CDR3 size: 15 residues. Germline loops: CDR1 MNHEY, CDR2 SVGAGI. Here the CDR3 reads CASTLWQGTNYGYTF. In DNA, the CDR3 is TGTGCCAGCACGCTCTGGCAGGGGACGAACTATGGCTACACCTTC.

The chain couples TRBV19 to TRBJ1-2; D possibly corresponds to TRBD1 (5 bases). The CDR3 totals 16 residues. Germline V gene data show CDR1 as LNHDA and CDR2 as SQIVND (reference sequence). The V and J ends lost 5 bases and 4 bases respectively, with 20 bases between them. CDR3 sequence: CASSAGNNRRIYGYTF. The DNA of the CDR3 is TGTGCCAGTAGTGCAGGGAATAATCGCAGAATCTATGGCTACACCTTC.

The chain is built from TRBV10-3 and TRBJ1-1; D possibly corresponds to TRBD1 (5 bases). V was trimmed by 0 bases and J by 6 bases, leaving 11 bases between them. The germline gives CDR1 ENHRY, CDR2 SYGVKD. The CDR3 has 14 residues. The CDR3 loop reads CAISESGEGPEAFF. In DNA, the CDR3 is TGTGCCATCAGTGAGTCGGGGGAGGGACCTGAAGCTTTCTTT.

The chain links TRBV2 to TRBJ2-1; the D gene is possibly TRBD2 (6 bases). Trimming shortened V by 4 bases and J by 10 bases, and 20 bases separated the two germline ends. Per the germline V gene, CDR1 is SNHLY and CDR2 is FYNNEI. This CDR3 has 15 residues. CDR3 sequence reads: CASSGELAVRLEQFF. The CDR3 DNA reads TGTGCCAGCAGTGGTGAATTAGCGGTCCGTCTAGAGCAGTTCTTC.

This clone showed up just once. The chain joins TRBV11-2 to TRBJ2-1; 10 bases are a match to TRBD2. V dropped 0 bases and J dropped 7; count of bases not matched to a gene: 6. CDR3 length: 16 residues. Germline V gene sequence: CDR1 SGHAT, CDR2 FQNNGV. The CDR3 region is CASSLDRSGGSNEQFF. CDR3 nucleotide sequence: TGTGCCAGCAGCTTAGATCGTAGCGGGGGGTCTAATGAGCAGTTCTTC.

This clone occurred once. The V gene is TRBV19, the J gene TRBJ1-6; TRBD1 matches 8 bases. V was clipped by 7 bases and J by 12 bases; unmatched bases: 11. Germline V gives CDR1 LNHDA, CDR2 SQIVND (reference sequence). The CDR3 length is 14 residues. The CDR3 DNA reads TGTGCCAGTACCTGGACAGGGAGGGGCGAACCCCTCCACTTT. Residues: CASTWTGRGEPLHF.

The rearrangement uses TRBV2 and TRBJ1-2, with D uncertain. The ends were cut back, 3 bases at V and 8 bases at J, with 16 bases in the middle. Germline CDR1 is SNHLY and CDR2 is FYNNEI. CDR3 length: 14 residues. The CDR3 sequence: CASSDSGVAGGYTF. The CDR3 coding sequence is TGTGCCAGCAGTGATAGCGGGGTGGCGGGGGGCTACACCTTC.

This chain links TRBV6-5 with TRBJ1-4, with 10 bases identical to TRBD1. The V gene end was trimmed by 8 bases and the J gene end by 7 bases; junction bases not matched to a gene: 7. CDR1 is MNHEY and CDR2 is SVGAGI in the germline V gene. The CDR3 extends over 14 amino acids. As DNA, the CDR3 is TGTGCCAGCGAGATGGGACAGGGGTTTGAAAAACTGTTTTTT. Translating gives CASEMGQGFEKLFF.

This rearrangement joins TRBV11-3 to TRBJ2-1, with TRBD2 identical over 9 bases. CDR1 and CDR2 from the germline V gene are SGHNT and YENEEA. V shed 0 bases and J 6 bases; nucleotides not matched to a gene: 9. The CDR3 spans 17 residues. The CDR3 region is CASSLEGRRGGGNEQFF. The CDR3 bases are TGTGCCAGCAGCTTAGAAGGAAGGCGGGGGGGAGGCAATGAGCAGTTCTTC.

The chain couples TRBV11-2 to TRBJ2-2; tentatively, D is TRBD1 (5 bases). The CDR3 loop spans 14 amino acids. CDR1 is SGHAT, CDR2 FQNNGV, per germline. Deletions cut 1 base from V and 7 bases from J, with 10 bases between. CDR3 DNA sequence: TGTGCCAGCAGCTTAGTAGAAGGGGTCGGGGAGCTGTTTTTT. As protein: CASSLVEGVGELFF.